The 23 T cell receptor beta chains presented below share a single source sample, sequenced in a study of siplizumab effects on memory and regulatory T cells. Profiled with immunoSEQ multiplex PCR; TCRdb holds only in-frame clones, not every one. The sample has roughly 100,000 clones, 80% to 95% seen once. The sample taken for sequencing was CD4+ T cells sorted from blood. Source of these receptors: a human donor in good health.

This clone was seen just once. The rearrangement uses TRBV15 and TRBJ2-1, with D uncertain. Trimming removed 0 bases from V and 8 bases from J, with 11 bases in between. CDR3 length: 14 residues. CDR1 is LNHNV and CDR2 is YYDKDF in the germline V gene (reference sequence). CDR3 DNA sequence: TGTGCCACCAGCAGAGATCACCAAGGCGATGAGCAGTTCTTC. It translates to CATSRDHQGDEQFF.

The J gene is TRBJ2-1, the V gene TRBV6-1, with 11 bases lining up with TRBD2. Germline assignment: CDR1 MNHNS and CDR2 SASEGT. This CDR3 is 14 amino acids long. V was clipped by 7 bases and J by 5 bases; unmatched bases: 4. CDR3 protein: CASTGTSGDNEQFF. In DNA form, the CDR3 reads TGTGCCAGCACCGGGACTAGCGGAGACAATGAGCAGTTCTTC.

The rearrangement links TRBV28 to TRBJ1-3; D is undetermined. The germline CDR1 and CDR2 sequences are MDHEN and SYDVKM. V was clipped by 2 bases and J by 0 bases, with 8 bases between them. The CDR3 has 15 amino acids. This chain's CDR3 is CASSLRLRSGNTIYF. CDR3 in DNA: TGTGCCAGCAGTTTACGCTTGCGCTCTGGAAACACCATATATTTT. The complete variable domain, with remaining parts taken from reference TRBV28 and TRBJ1-3, reads DVKVTQSSRYLVKRTGEKVFLECVQDMDHENMFWYRQDPGLGLRLIYFSYDVKMKEKGDIPEGYSVSREKKERFSLILESASTNQTSMYLCASSLRLRSGNTIYFGEGSWLTVV.

This CDR3 reads CASGPQGGRGGEQFF. As DNA, the CDR3 is TGTGCTAGTGGTCCCCAGGGCGGGAGAGGCGGTGAGCAGTTCTTC. J is TRBJ2-1 and V is TRBV12-5; TRBD2 agrees at 7 bases. The CDR3 has 15 amino acids. Trimming at V came to 5 bases and at J to 9 bases, leaving 13 bases not matched to a gene. Per germline, CDR1 LGHNT and CDR2 FRNRAP.

The V call is TRBV11-3, the J call TRBJ2-3; 8 bases map to TRBD2. The CDR3 has 15 amino acids. V trimming: 2 bases; J trimming: 6 bases; junction bases outside the gene matches: 7. Germline CDR1 and CDR2: SGHNT and YENEEA. The CDR3 here is CASSLSGRAGDTQYF. The CDR3 bases are TGTGCCAGCAGCTTATCCGGGAGGGCGGGGGATACGCAGTATTTT.

V and J are TRBV7-2 and TRBJ1-1; D remains ambiguous. Germline CDR1 reads SGHTA; CDR2 reads FQGNSA. Trimming cost V 5 bases and J 6 bases, with 16 bases left between them. CDR3 length: 14 residues. For the CDR3, the DNA is TGTGCCAGCAGCGCATATTCCAACAAGGCTGAAGCTTTCTTT. This gives the protein CASSAYSNKAEAFF. The variable domain in full, completed from reference TRBV7-2 and TRBJ1-1, reads GAGVSQSPSNKVTEKGKDVELRCDPISGHTALYWYRQSLGQGLEFLIYFQGNSAPDKSGLPSDRFSAERTGGSVSTLTIQRTQQEDSAVYLCASSAYSNKAEAFFGQGTRLTVV.

Remarks on this clone: The junction differs from germline at one of its ends, possibly a read error. The chain employs TRBV30 and TRBJ2-1; maybe TRBD1 (5 bases). Germline assignment: CDR1 GTSNPN and CDR2 SVGIG (reference sequence). The CDR3 has 17 amino acids. In DNA, the CDR3 is TGTGCCTGGAACGAGCAGGGTCTAAGATCTATATACAATGAGCAGCTCTTC. It translates to CAWNEQGLRSIYNEQLF. Full variable domain (outside the CDR3, taken from reference TRBV30 and TRBJ2-1): SQTIHQWPATLVQPVGSPLSLECTVEGTSNPNLYWYRQAAGRGLQLLFYSVGIGQISSEVPQNLSASRPQDRQFILSSKKLLLSDSGFYLCAWNEQGLRSIYNEQLFGPGTRLTVL.

This clone was counted a few times. The chain has TRBV30 and TRBJ1-1; D is unresolved. The CDR3 is 15 residues long. Germline CDR1 and CDR2: GTSNPN and SVGIG (reference sequence). The V and J ends lost 0 bases and 6 bases respectively, with 17 bases between them. This CDR3 is CAWSVLSTRASEAFF. Written as DNA, the CDR3 is TGTGCCTGGAGTGTACTTTCCACCCGGGCCTCTGAAGCTTTCTTT.

CDR3 region: CASSLRGRADNEQFF. The CDR3 nucleotides are TGTGCCAGCAGCTTACGCGGGAGGGCTGACAATGAGCAGTTCTTC. The chain links TRBV5-4 to TRBJ2-1; 9 nucleotides agree with TRBD2. Trimming removed 2 bases from V and 5 bases from J; junction bases left unmatched: 5. The germline V gene encodes CDR1 SGHNT and CDR2 YYREEE (reference sequence). The CDR3 has 15 amino acids. Together with reference TRBV5-4 and TRBJ2-1, the CDR3 gives the full variable domain: ETGVTQSPTHLIKTRGQQVTLRCSSQSGHNTVSWYQQALGQGPQFIFQYYREEENGRGNFPPRFSGLQFPNYSSELNVNALELDDSALYLCASSLRGRADNEQFFGPGTRLTVL.

The CDR3 loop is CASSYDRNTEAFF. For the CDR3, the DNA is TGTGCCAGCAGTTACGATCGGAACACTGAAGCTTTCTTT. The V gene is TRBV6-5, the J gene TRBJ1-1; D not certain. The V end was cut by 2 bases, the J end by 1 base, with 5 bases between. Per the germline V gene, CDR1 is MNHEY and CDR2 is SVGAGI. The CDR3 length is 13 residues.

The chain recombines TRBV2 with TRBJ1-3, with D hard to call. V was trimmed by 0 bases and J by 0 bases, leaving 9 bases between them. Germline V gene data show CDR1 as SNHLY and CDR2 as FYNNEI. The CDR3 runs 16 residues. The CDR3 DNA is TGTGCCAGCAGTGAAGCTGGCCTGAACTCTGGAAACACCATATATTTT. It specifies CASSEAGLNSGNTIYF. The variable domain in full, completed from reference TRBV2 and TRBJ1-3, reads EPEVTQTPSHQVTQMGQEVILRCVPISNHLYFYWYRQILGQKVEFLVSFYNNEISEKSEIFDDQFSVERPDGSNFTLKIRSTKLEDSAMYFCASSEAGLNSGNTIYFGEGSWLTVV.

The J gene is TRBJ1-3, the V gene TRBV9; D possibly corresponds to TRBD1 (6 bases). Germline CDR1 and CDR2: SGDLS and YYNGEE. V shed 3 bases and J shed 0 bases, with 16 bases lying between them. The CDR3 is made up of 17 amino acids. CDR3 in DNA: TGTGCCAGCAGCGCCACTAAACAGGGCGACTCTGGAAACACCATATATTTT. Translation gives CASSATKQGDSGNTIYF.

The chain joins TRBV5-1 to TRBJ2-1, with 10 positions matching TRBD2. Germline loops: CDR1 SGHRS, CDR2 YFSETQ. The CDR3 contains 15 residues. Trimming removed 0 bases from V and 16 bases from J; junction bases left unmatched: 13. CDR3 sequence: CASSLAELAGNSPFF. CDR3 nucleotides: TGCGCCAGCAGCTTGGCCGAACTAGCGGGAAATTCCCCCTTCTTC.

The V gene is TRBV9, the J gene TRBJ2-2; weak D call: TRBD2 (6 bases). The CDR3 is 17 residues long. Germline assignment: CDR1 SGDLS and CDR2 YYNGEE. V lost 4 bases to trimming and J lost 2 bases, with 18 bases between them. The CDR3 spells CASSFNYNAGNTGELFF. The CDR3 bases are TGTGCCAGCAGCTTTAACTATAACGCGGGAAACACCGGGGAGCTGTTTTTT.

The J gene is TRBJ1-1, the V gene TRBV2; D is possibly TRBD1 (5 bases). The V gene's germline CDR1 is SNHLY and CDR2 FYNNEI. The CDR3 consists of 11 residues. V was clipped by 10 bases and J by 7 bases, with 13 bases between them. The DNA of the CDR3 is TGTGCCACCTACCGGGACGTTGAAGCTTTCTTT. This sequence encodes CATYRDVEAFF.

The count of this clone is one. The chain recombines TRBV5-4 with TRBJ2-7, with D unclear. V was cut by 0 bases and J by 5 bases, with 12 bases left in between. This CDR3 spans 14 amino acids. The germline CDR1 and CDR2 sequences are SGHNT and YYREEE (reference sequence). The CDR3 spells CASSLDPSLHEQYF. CDR3 nucleotide sequence: TGTGCCAGCAGCTTGGATCCTAGTTTGCACGAGCAGTACTTC.

The chain joins TRBV28 to TRBJ1-3, with TRBD1 identical over 7 bases. Germline V gene data show CDR1 as MDHEN and CDR2 as SYDVKM. The V segment lost 7 bases and the J segment 4 bases; nucleotides outside the gene matches: 16. The CDR3 extends over 17 amino acids. CDR3 protein: CASNTPVGGQKGNTIYF. CDR3 in DNA: TGTGCCAGCAACACCCCGGTGGGGGGACAGAAAGGAAACACCATATATTTT.

The V and J genes are TRBV2 and TRBJ1-5; 9 nucleotides align to TRBD1. Germline lookup yields CDR1 SNHLY and CDR2 FYNNEI. V was clipped by 10 bases and J by 7 bases; unmatched bases: 11. The CDR3 length is 14 residues. CDR3 region: CAISQGAGGQPQHF. Written as DNA, the CDR3 is TGTGCCATCTCACAGGGGGCTGGAGGGCAGCCCCAGCATTTT.

The V gene is TRBV19, the J gene TRBJ1-5; possibly TRBD1 for D (6 bases). Germline assignment: CDR1 LNHDA and CDR2 SQIVND (reference sequence). The length of the CDR3 is 15 residues. V gave up 5 bases and J gave up 7 bases, with 18 bases separating them. The CDR3: CASSGTIARRQPQHF. The DNA for the CDR3 is TGTGCCAGTAGTGGGACAATCGCACGACGACAGCCCCAGCATTTT. The full variable domain, rest sourced from reference TRBV19 and TRBJ1-5, is DGGITQSPKYLFRKEGQNVTLSCEQNLNHDAMYWYRQDPGQGLRLIYYSQIVNDFQKGDIAEGYSVSREKKESFPLTVTSAQKNPTAFYLCASSGTIARRQPQHFGDGTRLSIL.

In this sample, this clone turned up once. The rearrangement joins TRBV19 to TRBJ1-5; D is possibly TRBD1 (6 bases). The germline gives CDR1 LNHDA, CDR2 SQIVND (reference sequence). The CDR3 covers 15 residues. V was pared by 5 bases and J by 5 bases, with 16 bases between. CDR3 sequence reads: CASSSGTTGYQPQHF. The DNA of the CDR3 is TGTGCCAGTAGTTCCGGGACAACGGGATATCAGCCCCAGCATTTT.

This sequence joins TRBV7-9 and TRBJ2-7, with 8 bases identical to TRBD2. The germline gives CDR1 SEHNR, CDR2 FQNEAQ (reference sequence). Trimming cost V 10 bases and J 6 bases; bases outside gene matches: 11. The CDR3 is 13 amino acids. Here the CDR3 reads CAMGVAGNSEQYF. For the CDR3, the DNA is TGTGCCATGGGGGTAGCGGGAAACTCCGAGCAGTACTTC.

The genes are TRBV5-6 and TRBJ2-1; TRBD2 aligns across 8 bases. CDR3 length: 16 residues. V lost 0 bases to trimming and J lost 5 bases; unmatched junction nucleotides: 7. Germline V gene sequence: CDR1 SGHDT, CDR2 YYEEEE. Written as DNA, the CDR3 is TGTGCCAGCAGCTTGGCAACCGGGACTAGGAACAATGAGCAGTTCTTC. Its protein is CASSLATGTRNNEQFF.

The CDR3 DNA follows: TGCGCCAGCAGCGTGACGGAAGTAGCGGGAGGGGCCGGGGAGCTGTTTTTT. It is translated as CASSVTEVAGGAGELFF. The V and J genes are TRBV4-1 and TRBJ2-2; TRBD2 matches 11 bases. Germline CDR1 MGHRA, CDR2 YSYEKL. After removal of 5 bases from V and 6 bases from J, the junction contained 11 bases not matched to a gene. The CDR3 totals 17 residues.